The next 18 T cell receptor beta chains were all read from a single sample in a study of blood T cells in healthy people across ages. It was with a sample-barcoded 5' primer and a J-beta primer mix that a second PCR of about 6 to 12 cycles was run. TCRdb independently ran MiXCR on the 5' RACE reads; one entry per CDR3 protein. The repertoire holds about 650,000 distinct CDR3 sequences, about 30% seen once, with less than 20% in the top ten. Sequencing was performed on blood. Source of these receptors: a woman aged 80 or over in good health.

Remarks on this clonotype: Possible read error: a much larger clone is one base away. The CDR3 loop reads CASSGSGPTRGAGYEQYF. The CDR3 DNA is TGTGCCAGCAGCGGTAGCGGACCGACGCGGGGGGCGGGGTACGAGCAGTACTTC. J is TRBJ2-4 and V is TRBV9; the match to TRBD2 covers 8 bases. Judging by the DNA end, TRBJ2-7 fits better; the J call may be wrong. The CDR3 runs 18 residues. Germline V gene sequence: CDR1 SGDLS, CDR2 YYNGEE.

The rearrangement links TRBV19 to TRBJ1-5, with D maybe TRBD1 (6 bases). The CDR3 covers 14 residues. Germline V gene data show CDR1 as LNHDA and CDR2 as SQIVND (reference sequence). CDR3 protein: CVSEAGGPNQPQHF. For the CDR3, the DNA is TGTGTCTCCGAAGCGGGGGGCCCAAATCAGCCCCAGCATTTT.

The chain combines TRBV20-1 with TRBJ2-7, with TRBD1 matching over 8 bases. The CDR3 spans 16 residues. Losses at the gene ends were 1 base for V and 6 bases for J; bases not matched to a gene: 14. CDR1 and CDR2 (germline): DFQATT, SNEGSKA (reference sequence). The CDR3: CSARVTPGQVRGEQYF. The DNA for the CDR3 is TGCAGTGCTAGAGTAACTCCGGGACAGGTTAGGGGCGAGCAGTACTTC.

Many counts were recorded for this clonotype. This chain's CDR3 is CASSYTGAGYTF. CDR3 nucleotides: TGTGCCAGCAGTTATACAGGGGCGGGCTACACCTTC. This chain links TRBV7-2 with TRBJ1-2, with 7 bases identical to TRBD1. Germline CDR1 reads SGHTA; CDR2 reads FQGNSA. CDR3 length: 12 amino acids. Trimming removed 6 bases from V and 8 bases from J; junction bases left unmatched: 6.

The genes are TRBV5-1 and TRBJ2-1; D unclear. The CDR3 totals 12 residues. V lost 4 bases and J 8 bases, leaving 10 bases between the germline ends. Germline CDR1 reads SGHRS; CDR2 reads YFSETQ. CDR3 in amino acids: CASSTSRDEQFF. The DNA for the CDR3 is TGCGCCAGCAGCACATCCCGGGATGAGCAGTTCTTC. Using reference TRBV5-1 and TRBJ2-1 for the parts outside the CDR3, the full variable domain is KAGVTQTPRYLIKTRGQQVTLSCSPISGHRSVSWYQQTPGQGLQFLFEYFSETQRNKGNFPGRFSGRQFSNSRSEMNVSTLELGDSALYLCASSTSRDEQFFGPGTRLTVL.

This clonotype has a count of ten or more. The CDR3 loop reads CASSLGGLYGYTF. The CDR3 DNA sequence: TGTGCCAGCAGCCTAGGGGGACTCTATGGCTACACCTTC. The chain is built from TRBV12-3 or TRBV12-4 and TRBJ1-2, with a tentative D call TRBD1 (6 bases). V lost 6 bases and J 4 bases, leaving 12 bases between the germline ends. The CDR3 loop spans 13 amino acids.

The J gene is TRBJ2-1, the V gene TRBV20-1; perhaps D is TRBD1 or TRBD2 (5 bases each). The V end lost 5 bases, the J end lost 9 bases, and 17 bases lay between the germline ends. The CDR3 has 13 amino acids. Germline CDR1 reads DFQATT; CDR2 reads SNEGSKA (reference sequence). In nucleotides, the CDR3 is TGCAGTGCTCCTACGGGACCGCCGGGTGAGCAGTTCTTC. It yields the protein CSAPTGPPGEQFF.

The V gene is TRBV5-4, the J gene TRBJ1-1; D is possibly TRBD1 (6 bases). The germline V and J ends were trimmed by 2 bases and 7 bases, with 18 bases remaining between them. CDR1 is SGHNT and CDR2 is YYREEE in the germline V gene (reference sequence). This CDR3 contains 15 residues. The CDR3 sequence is CASSFPRRRGDEAFF. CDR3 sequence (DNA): TGTGCCAGCAGCTTCCCGCGGCGTAGGGGGGATGAAGCTTTCTTT.

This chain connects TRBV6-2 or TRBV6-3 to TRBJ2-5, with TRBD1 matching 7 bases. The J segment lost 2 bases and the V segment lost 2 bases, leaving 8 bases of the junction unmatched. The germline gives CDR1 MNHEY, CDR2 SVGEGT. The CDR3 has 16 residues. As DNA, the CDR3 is TGTGCCAGCAGTTACGGATCCGGGACAGTGCAAGAGACCCAGTACTTC. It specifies CASSYGSGTVQETQYF.

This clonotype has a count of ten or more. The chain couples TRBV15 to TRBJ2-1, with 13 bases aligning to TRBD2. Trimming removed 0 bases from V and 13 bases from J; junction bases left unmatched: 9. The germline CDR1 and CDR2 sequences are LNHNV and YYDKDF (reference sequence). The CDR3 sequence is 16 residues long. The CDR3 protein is CATSRDPGTSGAIQFF. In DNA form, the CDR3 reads TGTGCCACCAGCAGAGATCCGGGGACTAGCGGGGCTATACAGTTCTTC.

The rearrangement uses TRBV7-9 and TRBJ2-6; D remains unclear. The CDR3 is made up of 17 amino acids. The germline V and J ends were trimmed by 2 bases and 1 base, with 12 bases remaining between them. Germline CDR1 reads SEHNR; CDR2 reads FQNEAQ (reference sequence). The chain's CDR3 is CASSLRGPISGANVLTF. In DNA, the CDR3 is TGTGCCAGCAGCTTACGCGGCCCGATATCTGGGGCCAACGTCCTGACTTTC. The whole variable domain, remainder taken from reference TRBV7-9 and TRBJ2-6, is DTGVSQNPRHKITKRGQNVTFRCDPISEHNRLYWYRQTLGQGPEFLTYFQNEAQLEKSRLLSDRFSAERPKGSFSTLEIQRTEQGDSAMYLCASSLRGPISGANVLTFGAGSRLTVL.

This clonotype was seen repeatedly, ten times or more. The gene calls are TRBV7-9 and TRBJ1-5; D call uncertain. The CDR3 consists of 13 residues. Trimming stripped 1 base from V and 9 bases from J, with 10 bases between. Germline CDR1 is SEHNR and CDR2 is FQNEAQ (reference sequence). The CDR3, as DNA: TGTGCCAGCAGCTTAGGGGGTCAGACGCCCCAGCATTTT. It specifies CASSLGGQTPQHF.

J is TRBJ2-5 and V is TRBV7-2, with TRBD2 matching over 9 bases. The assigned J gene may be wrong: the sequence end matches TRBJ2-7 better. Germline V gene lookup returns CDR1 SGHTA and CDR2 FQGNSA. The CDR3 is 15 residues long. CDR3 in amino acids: CASTLVASGNNEQYF. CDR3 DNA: TGTGCCAGCACCCTAGTGGCTAGCGGGAACAACGAGCAGTACTTC.

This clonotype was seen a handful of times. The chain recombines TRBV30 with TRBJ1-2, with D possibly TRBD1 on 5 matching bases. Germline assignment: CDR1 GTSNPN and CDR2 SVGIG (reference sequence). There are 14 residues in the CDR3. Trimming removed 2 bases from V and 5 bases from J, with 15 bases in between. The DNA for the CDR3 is TGTGCCTGGAGTTGGGGCAGGGTGGCATATGGCTACACCTTC. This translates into CAWSWGRVAYGYTF.

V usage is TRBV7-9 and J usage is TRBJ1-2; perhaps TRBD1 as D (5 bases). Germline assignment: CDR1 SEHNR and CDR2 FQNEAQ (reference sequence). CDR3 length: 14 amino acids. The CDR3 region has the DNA TGTACCAACAGCTTAGGAGGGACTGTTCATGGCTACACCTTC. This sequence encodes CTNSLGGTVHGYTF.

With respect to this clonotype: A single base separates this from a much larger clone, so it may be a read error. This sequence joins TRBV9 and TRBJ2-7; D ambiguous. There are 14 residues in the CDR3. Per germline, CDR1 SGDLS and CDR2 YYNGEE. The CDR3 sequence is CASSVEGSTYGQYF. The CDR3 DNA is TGTGCCAGCAGCGTAGAAGGTAGCACCTACGGGCAGTACTTC.

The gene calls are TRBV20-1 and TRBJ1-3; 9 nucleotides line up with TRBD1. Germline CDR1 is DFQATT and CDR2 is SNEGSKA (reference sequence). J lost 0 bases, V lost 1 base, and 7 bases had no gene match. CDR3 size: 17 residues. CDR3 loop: CSARVGQGIPSGNTIYF. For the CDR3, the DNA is TGCAGTGCTAGAGTGGGACAGGGAATCCCCTCTGGAAACACCATATATTTT.

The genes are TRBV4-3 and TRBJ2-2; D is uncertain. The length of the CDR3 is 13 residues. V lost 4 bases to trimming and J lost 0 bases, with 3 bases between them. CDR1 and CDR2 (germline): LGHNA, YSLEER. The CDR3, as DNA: TGCGCCAGCAGCCGCGCGAACACCGGGGAGCTGTTTTTT. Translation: CASSRANTGELFF.